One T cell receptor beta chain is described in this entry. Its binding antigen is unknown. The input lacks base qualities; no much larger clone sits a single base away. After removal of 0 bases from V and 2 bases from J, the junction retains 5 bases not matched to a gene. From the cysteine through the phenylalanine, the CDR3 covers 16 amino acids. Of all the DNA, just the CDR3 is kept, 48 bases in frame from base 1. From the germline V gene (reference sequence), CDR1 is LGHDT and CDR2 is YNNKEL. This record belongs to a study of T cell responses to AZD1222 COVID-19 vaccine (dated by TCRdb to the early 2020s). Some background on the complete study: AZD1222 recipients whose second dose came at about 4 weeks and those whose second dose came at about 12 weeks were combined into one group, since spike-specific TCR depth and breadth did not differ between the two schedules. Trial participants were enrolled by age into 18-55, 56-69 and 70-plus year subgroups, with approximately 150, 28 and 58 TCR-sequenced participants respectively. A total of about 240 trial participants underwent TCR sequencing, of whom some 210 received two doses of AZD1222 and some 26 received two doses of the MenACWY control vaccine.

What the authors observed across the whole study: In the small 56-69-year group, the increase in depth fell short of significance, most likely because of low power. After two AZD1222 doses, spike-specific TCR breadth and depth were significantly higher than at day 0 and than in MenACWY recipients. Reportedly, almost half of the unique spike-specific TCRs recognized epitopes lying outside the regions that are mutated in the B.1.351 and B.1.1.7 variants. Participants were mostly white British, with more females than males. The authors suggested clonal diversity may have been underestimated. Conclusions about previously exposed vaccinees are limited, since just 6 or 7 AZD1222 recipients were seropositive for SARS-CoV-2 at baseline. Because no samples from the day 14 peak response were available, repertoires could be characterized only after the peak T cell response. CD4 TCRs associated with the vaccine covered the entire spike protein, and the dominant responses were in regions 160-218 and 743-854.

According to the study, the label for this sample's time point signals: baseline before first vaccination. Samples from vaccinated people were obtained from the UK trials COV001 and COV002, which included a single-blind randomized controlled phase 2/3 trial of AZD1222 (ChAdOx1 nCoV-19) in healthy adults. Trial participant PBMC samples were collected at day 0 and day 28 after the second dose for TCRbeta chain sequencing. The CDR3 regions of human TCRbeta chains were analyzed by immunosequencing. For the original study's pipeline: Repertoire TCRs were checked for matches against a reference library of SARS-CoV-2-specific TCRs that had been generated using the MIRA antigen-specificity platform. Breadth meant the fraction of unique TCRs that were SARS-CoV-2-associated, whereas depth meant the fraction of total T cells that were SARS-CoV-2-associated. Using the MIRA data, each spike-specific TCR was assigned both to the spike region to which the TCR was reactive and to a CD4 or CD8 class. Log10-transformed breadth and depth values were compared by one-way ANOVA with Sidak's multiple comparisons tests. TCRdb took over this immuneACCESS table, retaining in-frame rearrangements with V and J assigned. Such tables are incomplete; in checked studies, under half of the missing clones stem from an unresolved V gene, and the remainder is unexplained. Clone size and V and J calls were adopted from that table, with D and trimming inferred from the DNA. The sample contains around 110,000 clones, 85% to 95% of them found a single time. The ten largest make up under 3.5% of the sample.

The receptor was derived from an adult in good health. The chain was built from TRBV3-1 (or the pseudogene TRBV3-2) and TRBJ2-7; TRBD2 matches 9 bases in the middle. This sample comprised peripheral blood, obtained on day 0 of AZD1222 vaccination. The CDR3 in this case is CASSQEQAGGPYEQYF. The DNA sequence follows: TGTGCCAGCAGCCAAGAGCAAGCGGGAGGTCCCTACGAGCAGTACTTC.